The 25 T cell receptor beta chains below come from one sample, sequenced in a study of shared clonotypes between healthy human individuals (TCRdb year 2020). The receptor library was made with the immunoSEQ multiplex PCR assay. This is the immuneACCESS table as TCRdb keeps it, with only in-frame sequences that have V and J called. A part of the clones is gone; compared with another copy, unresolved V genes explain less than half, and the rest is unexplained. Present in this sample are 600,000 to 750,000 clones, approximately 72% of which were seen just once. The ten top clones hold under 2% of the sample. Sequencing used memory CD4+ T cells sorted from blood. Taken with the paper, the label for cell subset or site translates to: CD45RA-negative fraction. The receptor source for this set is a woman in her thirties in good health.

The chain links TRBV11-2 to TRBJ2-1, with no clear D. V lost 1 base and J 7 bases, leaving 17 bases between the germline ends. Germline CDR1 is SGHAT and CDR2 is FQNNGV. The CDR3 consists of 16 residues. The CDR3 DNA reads TGTGCCAGCAGCTTAGCCGGCGTGGAATGGGGAAATGAGCAGTTCTTC. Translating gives CASSLAGVEWGNEQFF.

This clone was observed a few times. CDR3 protein: CASSGTTGGYEQYF. The CDR3, as DNA: TGTGCCAGCAGTGGGACAACGGGGGGTTACGAGCAGTACTTC. This sequence joins TRBV28 and TRBJ2-7; D perhaps matches TRBD2 (7 bases). The CDR3 length is 14 residues. The ends were cut back, 5 bases at V and 4 bases at J, with 15 bases in the middle. The germline V gene has CDR1 MDHEN and CDR2 SYDVKM.

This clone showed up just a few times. CDR3 loop: CASSLLASSYNEQFF. The CDR3 DNA sequence: TGTGCCAGCAGCTTATTAGCGAGCTCCTACAATGAGCAGTTCTTC. V and J are TRBV7-2 and TRBJ2-1; a weak D match, TRBD2 (5 bases). V was pared by 2 bases and J by 0 bases, with 8 bases between. Germline V gene lookup returns CDR1 SGHTA and CDR2 FQGNSA. The length of the CDR3 is 15 residues. Variable domain in full (rest from reference TRBV7-2 and TRBJ2-1): GAGVSQSPSNKVTEKGKDVELRCDPISGHTALYWYRQSLGQGLEFLIYFQGNSAPDKSGLPSDRFSAERTGGSVSTLTIQRTQQEDSAVYLCASSLLASSYNEQFFGPGTRLTVL.

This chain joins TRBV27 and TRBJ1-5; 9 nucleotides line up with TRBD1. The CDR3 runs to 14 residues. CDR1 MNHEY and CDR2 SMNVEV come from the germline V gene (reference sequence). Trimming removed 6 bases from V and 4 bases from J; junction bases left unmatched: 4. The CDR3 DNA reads TGTGCCAGCAGGACCGGGACAGGGAATCAGCCCCAGCATTTT. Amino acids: CASRTGTGNQPQHF.

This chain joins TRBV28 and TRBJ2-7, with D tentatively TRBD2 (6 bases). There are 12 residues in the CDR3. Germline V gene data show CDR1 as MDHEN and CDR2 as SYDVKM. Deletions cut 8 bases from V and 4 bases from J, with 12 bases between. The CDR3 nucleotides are TGTGCCAGCCGGGGGAGTGTGTACGAGCAGTACTTC. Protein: CASRGSVYEQYF.

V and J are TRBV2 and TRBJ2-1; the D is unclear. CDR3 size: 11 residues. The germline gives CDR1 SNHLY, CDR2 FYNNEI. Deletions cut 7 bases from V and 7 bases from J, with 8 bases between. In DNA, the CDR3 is TGTGCCAGCACAAAAGAAAATGAGCAGTTCTTC. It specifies CASTKENEQFF.

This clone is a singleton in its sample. The CDR3, as DNA: TGTGCCAGCGGAGGGACACCTGGGGCAGAAAAACTGTTTTTT. It encodes CASGGTPGAEKLFF. V usage is TRBV28 and J usage is TRBJ1-4; D might be TRBD1 (6 bases). CDR3 length: 14 amino acids. Trimming took off 8 bases at V and 8 bases at J, with 18 bases between the two ends. CDR1 is MDHEN, CDR2 SYDVKM, per germline.

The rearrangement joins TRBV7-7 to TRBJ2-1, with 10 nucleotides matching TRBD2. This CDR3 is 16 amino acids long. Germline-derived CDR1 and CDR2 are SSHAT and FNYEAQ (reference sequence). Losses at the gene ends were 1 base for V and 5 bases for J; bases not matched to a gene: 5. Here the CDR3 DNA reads TGTGCCAGCAGCTTAGGGAGCGGGAGGGCTAACAATGAGCAGTTCTTC. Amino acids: CASSLGSGRANNEQFF.

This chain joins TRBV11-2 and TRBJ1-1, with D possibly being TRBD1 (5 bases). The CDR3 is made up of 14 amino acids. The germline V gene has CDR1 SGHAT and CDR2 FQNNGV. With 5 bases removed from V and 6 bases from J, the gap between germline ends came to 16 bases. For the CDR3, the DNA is TGTGCCAGCAGCCCAAGTCGGGGGGACCCTGAAGCTTTCTTT. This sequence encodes CASSPSRGDPEAFF.

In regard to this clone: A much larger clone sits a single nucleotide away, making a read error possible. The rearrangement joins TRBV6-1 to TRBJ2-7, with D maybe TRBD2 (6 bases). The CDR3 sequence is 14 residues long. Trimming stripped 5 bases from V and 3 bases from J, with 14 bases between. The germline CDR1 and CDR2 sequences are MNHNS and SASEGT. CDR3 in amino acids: CASSRGPGGYEQYF. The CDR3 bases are TGTGCCAGCAGTCGGGGCCCCGGGGGCTACGAGCAGTACTTC.

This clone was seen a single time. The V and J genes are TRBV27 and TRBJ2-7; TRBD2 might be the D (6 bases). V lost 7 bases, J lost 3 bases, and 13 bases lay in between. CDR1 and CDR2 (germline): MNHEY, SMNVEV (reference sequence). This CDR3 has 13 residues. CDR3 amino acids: CASMGTFYYEQYF. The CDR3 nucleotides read TGTGCCAGCATGGGGACTTTCTACTACGAGCAGTACTTC.

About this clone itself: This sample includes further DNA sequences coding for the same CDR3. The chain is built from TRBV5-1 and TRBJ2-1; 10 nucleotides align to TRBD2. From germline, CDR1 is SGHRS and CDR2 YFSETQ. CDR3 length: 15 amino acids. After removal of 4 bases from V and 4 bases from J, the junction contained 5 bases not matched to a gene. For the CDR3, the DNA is TGCGCCAGCAGCCTCACTAGCGGGACTTACAATGAGCAGTTCTTC. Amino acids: CASSLTSGTYNEQFF.

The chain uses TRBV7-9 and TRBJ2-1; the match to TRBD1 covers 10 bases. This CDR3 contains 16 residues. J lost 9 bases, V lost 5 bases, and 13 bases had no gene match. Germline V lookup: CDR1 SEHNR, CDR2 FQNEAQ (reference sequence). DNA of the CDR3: TGTGCCAGCAGCGTCCGGACAGGGGGGAGTCTCGGTGAGCAGTTCTTC. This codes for CASSVRTGGSLGEQFF.

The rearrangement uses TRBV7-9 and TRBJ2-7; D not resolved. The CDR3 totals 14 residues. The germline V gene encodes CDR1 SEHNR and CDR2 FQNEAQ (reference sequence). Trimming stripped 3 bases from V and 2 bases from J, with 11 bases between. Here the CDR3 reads CASSFPTPPYEQYF. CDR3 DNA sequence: TGTGCCAGCAGCTTTCCCACTCCCCCCTACGAGCAGTACTTC.

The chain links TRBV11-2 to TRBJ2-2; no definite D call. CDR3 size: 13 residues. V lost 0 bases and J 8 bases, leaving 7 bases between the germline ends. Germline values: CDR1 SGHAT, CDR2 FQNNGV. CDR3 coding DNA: TGTGCCAGCAGCTTAGATTTACCTGGGGAGCTGTTTTTT. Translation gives CASSLDLPGELFF.

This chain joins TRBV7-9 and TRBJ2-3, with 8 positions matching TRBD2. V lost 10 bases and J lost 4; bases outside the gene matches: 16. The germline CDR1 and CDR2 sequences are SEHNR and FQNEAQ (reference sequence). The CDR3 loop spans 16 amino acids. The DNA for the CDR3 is TGTGCCATCGACCGAACCGGCAGCGGGAGTGCAGATACGCAGTATTTT. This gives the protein CAIDRTGSGSADTQYF.

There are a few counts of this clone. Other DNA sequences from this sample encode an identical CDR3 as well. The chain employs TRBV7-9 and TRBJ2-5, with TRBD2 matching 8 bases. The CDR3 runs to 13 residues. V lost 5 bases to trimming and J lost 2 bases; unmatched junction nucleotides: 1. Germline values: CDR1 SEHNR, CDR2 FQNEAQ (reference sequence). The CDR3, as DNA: TGTGCCAGCAGCGCTAGCGGGCAAGAGACCCAGTACTTC. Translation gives CASSASGQETQYF.

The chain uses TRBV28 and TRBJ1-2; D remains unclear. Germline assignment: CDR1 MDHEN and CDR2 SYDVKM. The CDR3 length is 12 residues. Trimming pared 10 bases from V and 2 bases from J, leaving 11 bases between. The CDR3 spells CATEGQNYGYTF. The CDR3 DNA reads TGTGCCACCGAGGGTCAGAACTATGGCTACACCTTC.

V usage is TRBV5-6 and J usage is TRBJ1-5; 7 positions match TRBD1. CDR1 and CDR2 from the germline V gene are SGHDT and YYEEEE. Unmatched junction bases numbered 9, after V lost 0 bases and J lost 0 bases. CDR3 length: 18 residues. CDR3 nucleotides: TGTGCCAGCAGCTTGGCCGTAGGGGGCGCTTATAGCAATCAGCCCCAGCATTTT. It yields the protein CASSLAVGGAYSNQPQHF.

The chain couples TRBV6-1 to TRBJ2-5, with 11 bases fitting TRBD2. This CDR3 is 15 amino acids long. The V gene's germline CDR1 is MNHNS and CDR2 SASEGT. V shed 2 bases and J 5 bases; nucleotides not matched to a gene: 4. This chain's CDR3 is CASSENSGRGETQYF. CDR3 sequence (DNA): TGTGCCAGCAGTGAAAATAGCGGGAGGGGGGAGACCCAGTACTTC.

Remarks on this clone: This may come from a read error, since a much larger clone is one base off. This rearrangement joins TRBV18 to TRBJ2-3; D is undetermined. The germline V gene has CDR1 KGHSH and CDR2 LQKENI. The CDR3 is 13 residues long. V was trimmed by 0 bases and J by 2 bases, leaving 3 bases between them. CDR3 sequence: CASSPPNTDTQYF. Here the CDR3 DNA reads TGTGCCAGCTCACCACCTAACACAGATACGCAGTATTTT.

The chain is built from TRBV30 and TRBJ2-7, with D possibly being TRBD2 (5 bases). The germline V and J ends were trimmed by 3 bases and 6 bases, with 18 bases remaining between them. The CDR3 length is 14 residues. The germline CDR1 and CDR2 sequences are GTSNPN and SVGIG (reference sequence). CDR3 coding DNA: TGTGCCTGGAGAGGTACTAGAGTTGGAGTCGAGCAGTACTTC. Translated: CAWRGTRVGVEQYF.

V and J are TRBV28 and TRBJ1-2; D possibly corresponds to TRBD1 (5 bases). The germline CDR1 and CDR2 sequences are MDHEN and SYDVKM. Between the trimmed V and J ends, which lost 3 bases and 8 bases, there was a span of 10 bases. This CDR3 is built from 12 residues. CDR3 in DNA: TGTGCCAGCAGTTTTGGGGCGTGGGGCTACACCTTC. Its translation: CASSFGAWGYTF.

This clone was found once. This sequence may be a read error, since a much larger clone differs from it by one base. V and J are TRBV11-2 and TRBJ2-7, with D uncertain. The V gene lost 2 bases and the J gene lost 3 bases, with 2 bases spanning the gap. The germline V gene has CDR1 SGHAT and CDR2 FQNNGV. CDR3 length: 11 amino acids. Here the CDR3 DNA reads TGTGCCAGCAGCTTATTCTACGAGCAGTACTTC. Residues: CASSLFYEQYF.

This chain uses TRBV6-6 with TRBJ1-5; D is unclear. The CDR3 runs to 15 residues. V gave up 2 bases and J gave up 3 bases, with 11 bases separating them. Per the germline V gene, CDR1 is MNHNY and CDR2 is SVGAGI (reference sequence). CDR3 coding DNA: TGTGCCAGCAGTTACCCCTGGCGGGACAATCAGCCCCAGCATTTT. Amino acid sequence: CASSYPWRDNQPQHF.